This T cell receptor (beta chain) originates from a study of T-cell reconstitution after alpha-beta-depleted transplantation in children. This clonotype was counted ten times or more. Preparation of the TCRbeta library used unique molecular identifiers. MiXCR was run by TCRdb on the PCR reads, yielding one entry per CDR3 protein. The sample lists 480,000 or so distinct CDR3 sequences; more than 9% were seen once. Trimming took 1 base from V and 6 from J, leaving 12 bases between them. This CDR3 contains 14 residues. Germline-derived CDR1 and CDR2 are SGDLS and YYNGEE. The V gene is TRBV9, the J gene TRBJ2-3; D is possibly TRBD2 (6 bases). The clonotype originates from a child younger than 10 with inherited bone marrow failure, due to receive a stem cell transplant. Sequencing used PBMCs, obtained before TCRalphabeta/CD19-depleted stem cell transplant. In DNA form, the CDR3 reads TGTGCCAGCAGCGTATTGATGGGGGGTGATACGCAGTATTTT. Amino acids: CASSVLMGGDTQYF. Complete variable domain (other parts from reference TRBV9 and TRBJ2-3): DSGVTQTPKHLITATGQRVTLRCSPRSGDLSVYWYQQSLDQGLQFLIQYYNGEERAKGNILERFSAQQFPDLHSELNLSSLELGDSALYFCASSVLMGGDTQYFGPGTRLTVL.